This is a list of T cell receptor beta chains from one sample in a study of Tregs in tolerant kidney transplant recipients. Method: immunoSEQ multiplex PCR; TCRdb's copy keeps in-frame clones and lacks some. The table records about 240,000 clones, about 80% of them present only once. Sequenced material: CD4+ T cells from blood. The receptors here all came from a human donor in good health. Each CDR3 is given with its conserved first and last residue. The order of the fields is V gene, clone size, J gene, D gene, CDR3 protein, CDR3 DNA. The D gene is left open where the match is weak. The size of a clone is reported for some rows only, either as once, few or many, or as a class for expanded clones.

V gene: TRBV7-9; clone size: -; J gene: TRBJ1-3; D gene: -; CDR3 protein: CASSLRADSGNTIYF; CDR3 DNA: TGTGCCAGCAGCTTAAGGGCCGACTCTGGAAACACCATATATTTT
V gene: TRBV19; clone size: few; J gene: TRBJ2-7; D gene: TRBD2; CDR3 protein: CASSTSGTSPPYEQYF; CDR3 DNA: TGTGCCAGTAGTACGAGTGGGACTAGCCCCCCGTACGAGCAGTACTTC
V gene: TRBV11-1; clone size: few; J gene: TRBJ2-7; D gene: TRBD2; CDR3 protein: CASSTRRTSDDYEQYF; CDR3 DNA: TGTGCCAGCAGCACTCGCAGGACTAGCGATGACTACGAGCAGTACTTC
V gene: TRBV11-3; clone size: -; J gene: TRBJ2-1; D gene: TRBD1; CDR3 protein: CASSRPGTGGNEQFF; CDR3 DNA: TGTGCCAGCAGCCGTCCCGGGACAGGGGGCAATGAGCAGTTCTTC
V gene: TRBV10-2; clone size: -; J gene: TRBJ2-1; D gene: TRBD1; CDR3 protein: CASSAGDRGEQFF; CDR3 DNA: TGCGCCAGCAGTGCAGGAGACAGGGGTGAGCAGTTCTTC
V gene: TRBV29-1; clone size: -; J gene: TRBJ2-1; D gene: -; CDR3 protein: CSVAGSSDRTSYNEQFF; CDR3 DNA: TGCAGCGTTGCCGGCAGTTCAGACAGGACATCCTACAATGAGCAGTTCTTC
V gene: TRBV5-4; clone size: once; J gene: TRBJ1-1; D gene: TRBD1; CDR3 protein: CASSPKGGTGVTEAFF; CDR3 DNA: TGTGCCAGCAGCCCAAAAGGGGGGACAGGGGTTACTGAAGCTTTCTTT
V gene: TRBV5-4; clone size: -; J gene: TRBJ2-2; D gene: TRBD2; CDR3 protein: CASSRGLAGVGNTGELFF; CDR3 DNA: TGTGCCAGCAGCCGAGGACTAGCGGGAGTGGGGAACACCGGGGAGCTGTTTTTT
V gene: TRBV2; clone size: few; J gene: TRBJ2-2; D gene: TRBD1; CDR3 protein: CASSRDRGDTGELFF; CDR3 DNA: TGTGCCAGCAGTAGGGACAGGGGGGACACCGGGGAGCTGTTTTTT
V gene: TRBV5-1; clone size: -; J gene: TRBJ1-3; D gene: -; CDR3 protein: CASSLGQALPSGNTIYF; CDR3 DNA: TGCGCCAGCAGCTTGGGACAGGCCCTACCCTCTGGAAACACCATATATTTT
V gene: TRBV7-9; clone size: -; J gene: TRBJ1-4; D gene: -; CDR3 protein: CASSSPSHKLFF; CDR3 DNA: TGTGCCAGCAGCTCCCCTTCACACAAACTGTTTTTT
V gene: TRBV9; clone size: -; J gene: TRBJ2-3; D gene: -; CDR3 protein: CASRAGSTDTQYF; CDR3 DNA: TGTGCCAGCAGAGCAGGTAGCACAGATACGCAGTATTTT
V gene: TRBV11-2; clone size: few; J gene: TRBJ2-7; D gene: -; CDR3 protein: CASSLRGNTRYEQYF; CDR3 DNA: TGTGCCAGCAGCTTACGCGGGAATACGCGGTACGAGCAGTACTTC
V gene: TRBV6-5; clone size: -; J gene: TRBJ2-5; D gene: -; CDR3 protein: CASSYRGTQETQYF; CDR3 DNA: TGTGCCAGCAGTTATCGCGGCACACAAGAGACCCAGTACTTC
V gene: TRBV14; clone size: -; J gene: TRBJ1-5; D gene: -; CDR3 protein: CASSQQGAPLWPQHF; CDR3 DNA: TGTGCCAGCAGCCAGCAAGGAGCGCCGCTGTGGCCCCAGCATTTT
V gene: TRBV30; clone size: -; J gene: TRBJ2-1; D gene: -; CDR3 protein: CAWSVVGLTYNEQFF; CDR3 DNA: TGTGCCTGGAGTGTGGTGGGTCTAACCTACAATGAGCAGTTCTTC
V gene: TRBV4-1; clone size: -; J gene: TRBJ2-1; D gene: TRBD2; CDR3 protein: CASSQALAGLSGYNEQFF; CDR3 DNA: TGCGCCAGCAGTCAGGCACTAGCGGGGCTCTCTGGCTACAATGAGCAGTTCTTC
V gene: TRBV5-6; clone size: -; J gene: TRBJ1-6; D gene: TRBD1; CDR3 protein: CASSRGLVDSPLHF; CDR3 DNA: TGTGCCAGCAGCAGGGGGCTGGTTGATTCACCCCTCCACTTT
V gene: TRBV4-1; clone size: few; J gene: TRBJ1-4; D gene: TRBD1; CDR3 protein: CASSQVGQGVYEKLFF; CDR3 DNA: TGCGCCAGCAGCCAAGTGGGTCAGGGGGTTTACGAAAAACTGTTTTTT
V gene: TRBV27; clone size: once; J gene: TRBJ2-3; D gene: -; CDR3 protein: CASSRHQSTDTQYF; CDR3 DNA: TGTGCCAGCAGCCGTCACCAGAGCACAGATACGCAGTATTTT
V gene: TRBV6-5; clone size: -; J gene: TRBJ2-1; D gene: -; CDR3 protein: CASSYPGGEQFF; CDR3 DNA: TGTGCCAGCAGTTACCCGGGTGGGGAGCAGTTCTTC
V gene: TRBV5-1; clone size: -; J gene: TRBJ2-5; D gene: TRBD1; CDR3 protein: CASSIRDRGTKYQETQYF; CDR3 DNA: TGCGCCAGCAGCATCCGGGACAGGGGAACAAAGTACCAAGAGACCCAGTACTTC
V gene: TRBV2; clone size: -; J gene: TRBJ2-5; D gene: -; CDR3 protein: CASKSSRTARTQYF; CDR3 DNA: TGTGCCAGCAAGTCCTCCAGGACCGCACGGACCCAGTACTTC
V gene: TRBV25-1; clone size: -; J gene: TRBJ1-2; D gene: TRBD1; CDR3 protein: CASSEFIPPGQANYGYTF; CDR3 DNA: TGTGCCAGCAGTGAATTCATACCTCCGGGACAGGCGAACTATGGCTACACCTTC
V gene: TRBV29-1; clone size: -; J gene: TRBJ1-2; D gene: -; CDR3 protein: CSDGGVWGHTF; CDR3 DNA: TGCAGCGATGGGGGGGTATGGGGCCACACCTTC
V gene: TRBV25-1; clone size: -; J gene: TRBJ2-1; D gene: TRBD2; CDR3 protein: CASSEFRLAGGNEQFF; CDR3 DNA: TGTGCCAGCAGTGAATTCCGACTAGCGGGTGGGAATGAGCAGTTCTTC
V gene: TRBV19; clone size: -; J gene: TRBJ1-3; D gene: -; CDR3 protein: CASSVSGTGNTIYF; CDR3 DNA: TGTGCCAGTAGCGTATCAGGGACTGGAAACACCATATATTTT
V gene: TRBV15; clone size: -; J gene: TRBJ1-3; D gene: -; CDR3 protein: CATSRDRGAGNTIYF; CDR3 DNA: TGTGCCACCAGCAGAGATCGAGGGGCTGGAAACACCATATATTTT
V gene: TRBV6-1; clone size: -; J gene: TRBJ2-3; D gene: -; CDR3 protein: CASSEGGADTQYF; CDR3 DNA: TGTGCCAGCAGTGAAGGGGGGGCAGATACGCAGTATTTT
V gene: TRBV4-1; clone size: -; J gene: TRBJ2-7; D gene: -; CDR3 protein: CASSQSGTSYEQYF; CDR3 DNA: TGCGCCAGCAGCCAATCCGGGACTTCCTACGAGCAGTACTTC
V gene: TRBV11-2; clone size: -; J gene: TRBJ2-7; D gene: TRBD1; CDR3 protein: CASSLTQGAGEQYF; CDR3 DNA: TGTGCCAGCAGCTTGACTCAGGGGGCAGGGGAGCAGTACTTC
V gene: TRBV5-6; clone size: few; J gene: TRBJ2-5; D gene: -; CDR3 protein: CASSFRGARSQETQYF; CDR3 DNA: TGTGCCAGCAGCTTTAGGGGGGCTCGGTCCCAAGAGACCCAGTACTTC
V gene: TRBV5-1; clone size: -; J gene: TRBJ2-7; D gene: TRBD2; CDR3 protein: CASSLGLAGDEQYF; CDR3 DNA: TGCGCCAGCAGCTTGGGACTAGCGGGAGACGAGCAGTACTTC
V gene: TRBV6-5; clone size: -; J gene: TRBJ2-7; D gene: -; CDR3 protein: CASSTALGPYEQYF; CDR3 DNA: TGTGCCAGCAGTACGGCGCTAGGTCCCTACGAGCAGTACTTC
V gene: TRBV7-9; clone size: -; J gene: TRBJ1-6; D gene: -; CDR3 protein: CASSLGGDSPLHF; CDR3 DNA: TGTGCCAGCAGCTTAGGGGGGGATTCACCCCTCCACTTT
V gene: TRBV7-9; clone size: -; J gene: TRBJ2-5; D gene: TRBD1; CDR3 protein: CASSPRTGVETQYF; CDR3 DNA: TGTGCCAGCAGCCCCCGAACAGGGGTGGAGACCCAGTACTTC
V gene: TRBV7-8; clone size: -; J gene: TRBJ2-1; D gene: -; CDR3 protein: CATSASPSSYNEQFF; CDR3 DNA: TGTGCCACGTCTGCGAGCCCGAGCTCCTACAATGAGCAGTTCTTC
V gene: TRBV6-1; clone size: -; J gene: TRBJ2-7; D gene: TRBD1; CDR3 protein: CASISRGISNEQYF; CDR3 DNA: TGTGCCAGCATTAGCAGGGGGATTTCAAACGAGCAGTACTTC
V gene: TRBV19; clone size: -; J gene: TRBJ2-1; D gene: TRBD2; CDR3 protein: CASTFSGSTYNEQFF; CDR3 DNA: TGTGCCAGTACCTTTAGCGGGAGTACCTACAATGAGCAGTTCTTC
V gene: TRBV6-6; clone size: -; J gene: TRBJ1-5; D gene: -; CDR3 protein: CASSYRTGNQPQHF; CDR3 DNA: TGTGCCAGCAGTTACCGAACAGGGAATCAGCCCCAGCATTTT
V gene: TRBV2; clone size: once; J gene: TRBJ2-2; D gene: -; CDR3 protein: CASSEKNIGTGELFF; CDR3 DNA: TGTGCCAGCAGTGAAAAAAACATCGGAACCGGGGAGCTGTTTTTT
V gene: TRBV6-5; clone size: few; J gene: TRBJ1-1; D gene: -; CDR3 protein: CASSYGGGGTEAFF; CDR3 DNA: TGTGCCAGCAGTTACGGGGGGGGCGGCACTGAAGCTTTCTTT
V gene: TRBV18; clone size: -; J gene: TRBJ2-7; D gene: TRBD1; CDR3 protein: CASSPSTGAYEQYF; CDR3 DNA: TGTGCCAGCTCACCTTCAACAGGGGCCTACGAGCAGTACTTC
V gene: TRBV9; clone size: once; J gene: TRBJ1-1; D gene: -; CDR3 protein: CASSRLDSVGSTEAFF; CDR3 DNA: TGTGCCAGCAGCCGATTGGACTCTGTCGGTAGCACTGAAGCTTTCTTT
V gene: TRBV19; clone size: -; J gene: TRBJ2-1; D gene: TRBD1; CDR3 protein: CAKEQGYNEQFF; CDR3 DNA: TGTGCCAAAGAACAGGGGTACAATGAGCAGTTCTTC
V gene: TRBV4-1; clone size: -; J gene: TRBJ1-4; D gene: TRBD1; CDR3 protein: CASSQLQGTTNEKLFF; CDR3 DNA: TGCGCCAGCAGCCAGCTACAGGGGACAACTAATGAAAAACTGTTTTTT
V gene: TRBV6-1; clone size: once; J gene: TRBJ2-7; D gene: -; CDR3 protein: CASGVTYEQYF; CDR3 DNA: TGTGCCAGCGGGGTGACCTACGAGCAGTACTTC
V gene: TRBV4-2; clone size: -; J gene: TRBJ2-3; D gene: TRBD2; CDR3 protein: CASSHAGLAGIGTDTQYF; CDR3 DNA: TGTGCCAGCAGCCACGCTGGACTAGCGGGAATTGGCACAGATACGCAGTATTTT
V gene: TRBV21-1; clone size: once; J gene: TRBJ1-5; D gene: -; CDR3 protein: CASSKTDRNQPQHF; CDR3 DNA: TGTGCCAGCAGCAAAACAGACAGAAATCAGCCCCAGCATTTT
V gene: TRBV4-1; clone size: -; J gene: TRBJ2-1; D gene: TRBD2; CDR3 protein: CASSPGLAGGKFF; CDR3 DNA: TGCGCCAGCAGCCCGGGACTAGCGGGAGGGAAGTTCTTC
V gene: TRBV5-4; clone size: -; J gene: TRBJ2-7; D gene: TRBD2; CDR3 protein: CASSPGGAGGFSYEQYF; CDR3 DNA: TGTGCCAGCAGCCCCGGGGGAGCGGGGGGATTCTCCTACGAGCAGTACTTC
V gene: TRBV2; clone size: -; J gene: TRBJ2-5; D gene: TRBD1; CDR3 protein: CASSPAGTGLETQYF; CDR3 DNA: TGTGCCAGCTCCCCAGCCGGGACAGGCCTAGAGACCCAGTACTTC
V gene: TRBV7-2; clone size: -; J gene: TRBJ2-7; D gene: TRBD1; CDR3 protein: CASSLVQGQGYEQYF; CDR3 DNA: TGTGCCAGCAGCTTAGTACAGGGGCAGGGTTACGAGCAGTACTTC